One and the same sample provided the 2 T cell receptor beta chains below, sequenced in a study of human T cells and chemical hapten exposure. The time point was: pre-sensitization, week 0. Treatment reported: therapeutic diphenylcyclopropenone sensitization with weekly scalp DPC. Each CDR3 protein is one row after TCRdb ran MiXCR on the RACE reads. This table holds 200,000 to 300,000 distinct CDR3 sequences, over 8% found once. Sequenced here: whole blood, sampled in connection with sensitization to the hapten diphenylcyclopropenone (DPC). The receptor set was obtained from a middle-aged woman with alopecia areata. Some clones in this sample may be carry-over from other donors' samples.

This clonotype was recorded a few times. The rearrangement joins TRBV29-1 to TRBJ2-7; D unclear. CDR3 length: 11 residues. V lost 5 bases and J lost 4, with 9 bases in between. The germline CDR1 and CDR2 sequences are SQVTM and ANQGSEA. CDR3 region: CSVHLRYEQYF. In nucleotides, the CDR3 is TGCAGCGTTCATCTGAGGTACGAGCAGTACTTC.

This clonotype was recorded at least ten times. The chain carries TRBV11-3 and TRBJ2-1; TRBD2 aligns across 16 bases. In germline, CDR1 is SGHNT, CDR2 YENEEA. CDR3 size: 16 residues. The V and J ends lost 4 bases and 6 bases, in that order; junction bases with no gene match: 3. For the CDR3, the DNA is TGTGCCAGCAGCTCTGGGACTAGCGGGGGGGTCAATGAGCAGTTCTTC. This gives the protein CASSSGTSGGVNEQFF.